The rows below give T cell receptor beta chains drawn from one sample of a study of shared clonotypes between healthy human individuals. Assay: immunoSEQ multiplex PCR; the TCRdb copy retains only in-frame clones and omits some. The sample has over 1.5 million clones, approximately 98% seen once. Source material: naive CD4+ T cells sorted from blood. The receptor set was obtained from a man aged 30-40 years in good health. CDR3s include the opening cysteine and the closing phenylalanine or tryptophan. D genes are given only for firm matches. A clone size is listed for some rows: how often the clone was seen (once, few, many), or a class if it is expanded.

cdr3_aa cdr3_nt j_call d_call v_call cdr3_length clone_size
CASSQSYRSQPQHF TGTGCCAGCAGCCAATCGTATCGGTCCCAGCCCCAGCATTTT TRBJ1-5 NA TRBV16 14 NA
CARGGGDTQYF TGTGCTAGGGGAGGGGGAGATACGCAGTATTTT TRBJ2-3 NA TRBV12-5 11 NA
CATSRDKTSVTGELFF TGTGCCACCAGCAGGGACAAAACTAGCGTCACCGGGGAGCTGTTTTTT TRBJ2-2 TRBD2 TRBV15 16 once
CASSEAGLGRYTF TGTGCCAGCAGTGAGGCAGGGCTCGGTCGCTACACCTTC TRBJ1-2 NA TRBV6-1 13 NA
CASSQVRTANNEQFF TGTGCCAGCAGCCAAGTAAGGACAGCAAACAATGAGCAGTTCTTC TRBJ2-1 NA TRBV14 15 NA
CSVDRPGLDYGYTF TGCAGCGTTGACCGCCCAGGGCTGGACTATGGCTACACCTTC TRBJ1-2 NA TRBV29-1 14 once
CASSKDHGSAYEQYF TGTGCCAGCAGCAAAGACCATGGGTCCGCCTACGAGCAGTACTTC TRBJ2-7 NA TRBV21-1 15 NA
CASGQVLTEAFF TGTGCCAGCGGACAGGTTTTAACTGAAGCTTTCTTT TRBJ1-1 TRBD1 TRBV14 12 NA
CASRKNGAGGRQETQYF TGTGCCAGCAGGAAGAATGGGGCGGGAGGAAGGCAAGAGACCCAGTACTTC TRBJ2-5 TRBD2 TRBV27 17 NA
CASTTYGSTDTQYF TGTGCCAGTACCACATACGGGAGCACAGATACGCAGTATTTT TRBJ2-3 NA TRBV19 14 NA
CATKASRIYNEQFF TGTGCCACTAAAGCAAGCAGGATTTACAATGAGCAGTTCTTC TRBJ2-1 NA TRBV7-2 14 NA
CASSLVSGSADTQYF TGCGCCAGCAGCTTGGTTAGCGGGAGCGCAGATACGCAGTATTTT TRBJ2-3 TRBD2 TRBV5-1 15 NA
CASSRTTPGLWSNEQFF TGCGCCAGCAGCCGGACCACACCGGGACTCTGGTCGAATGAGCAGTTCTTC TRBJ2-1 NA TRBV4-3 17 NA